A selection of T cell receptor beta chains follows, all from one sample in a study of blood T cell repertoires in COVID-19. The repertoire was sequenced with immunoSEQ multiplex PCR; TCRdb's copy has only in-frame clones and lacks some. Of a few hundred thousand clones in the sample, about 90% were seen once. Source material: peripheral blood. The receptors were sampled from a woman in her thirties with COVID-19, enrolled during active disease. Both conserved end residues are part of each CDR3. The D gene is left open where the match is weak. Clone size is shown for a subset of rows, as once, few, many or a class of expanded clone.

j_call d_call v_call clone_size cdr3_aa cdr3_nt
TRBJ2-2 TRBD1 TRBV10-3 few CATKFDRARTGELFF TGTGCCACAAAATTCGACAGGGCTCGTACCGGGGAGCTGTTTTTT
TRBJ2-5 . TRBV5-1 . CASSPYNQETQYF TGCGCCAGCAGCCCGTACAACCAAGAGACCCAGTACTTC
TRBJ2-3 TRBD2 TRBV19 . CASISLAGGPDTQYF TGTGCCAGTATCTCTCTAGCGGGAGGCCCAGATACGCAGTATTTT
TRBJ2-1 TRBD1 TRBV11-2 . CASSLGTGGAHEQFF TGTGCCAGCAGCTTGGGGACAGGGGGCGCCCATGAGCAGTTCTTC
TRBJ2-6 . TRBV6-5 . CASNQGLSGANVLTF TGTGCCAGCAACCAGGGCCTCTCTGGGGCCAACGTCCTGACTTTC
TRBJ2-1 . TRBV6-6 . CASSKTGKDEQFF TGTGCCAGCAGTAAAACAGGGAAGGATGAGCAGTTCTTC
TRBJ1-4 . TRBV4-3 few CASSQEGGATNEKLFF TGCGCCAGCAGCCAAGAAGGGGGGGCGACTAATGAAAAACTGTTTTTT
TRBJ1-1 TRBD1 TRBV30 . CAWTWDRLNTEAFF TGTGCCTGGACCTGGGACAGATTGAACACTGAAGCTTTCTTT
TRBJ1-1 . TRBV4-1 few CASTYSMNTEAFF TGCGCCAGCACGTACAGCATGAACACTGAAGCTTTCTTT
TRBJ1-2 . TRBV7-6 . CASSLAGGNGYTF TGTGCCAGCAGCTTAGCCGGCGGAAATGGCTACACCTTC
TRBJ2-3 . TRBV4-1 . CASSQESQSTDTQYF TGCGCCAGCAGCCAAGAGTCCCAGAGCACAGATACGCAGTATTTT